Below, one T cell receptor (beta chain) is given with its context. TCRdb itself ran the RT-PCR reads through MiXCR, one entry per CDR3 protein. The sample holds just under 550,000 distinct CDR3 sequences, 20% to 25% seen once. V shed 4 bases and J 7 bases; nucleotides not matched to a gene: 1. The CDR3 has 13 residues. CDR1 is SQVTM and CDR2 is ANQGSEA in the germline V gene. These data belong to a study of response to subunit inactivated influenza vaccine. The data also belong to a second study, concerning T cells expressing NK-cell markers. That investigation notes: With UMIs, 5'RACE template switching was used to make TCR beta cDNA.

The clonotype comes from a middle-aged man who received an inactivated influenza vaccine. The V and J genes are TRBV29-1 and TRBJ2-2, with 12 bases identical to TRBD1. The specimen comprised CD4+ T cells sorted from PBMCs, sampled about 13 days after vaccination. CDR3 protein: CSVGDRGRGELFF. CDR3 DNA sequence: TGCAGCGTTGGGGACAGGGGGCGCGGGGAGCTGTTTTTT.